This is a list of T cell receptor beta chains from one sample in a study of graft-versus-host responses after intestinal transplantation. The assay was immunoSEQ multiplex PCR, and TCRdb's table has in-frame clones only and misses some. Of around 84,000 clones in the sample, over 80% are singletons; the top ten hold about 18%. These TCRs are of unknown antigen specificity. The source material was unstimulated CD8+ T cells sorted from spleen or lymph node cells, sampled before intestinal transplant. These receptors came from a human donor who received an intestinal transplant. CDR3s include the opening cysteine and the closing phenylalanine or tryptophan. A D gene is named only where the DNA matches it firmly.

len	d_gene	j_gene	v_gene	CDR3aa
14	TRBD1	TRBJ1-2	TRBV6-1	CASSETDRDYGYTF
16	-	TRBJ1-3	TRBV28	CASRSAGDSSGNTIYF
14	-	TRBJ2-1	TRBV27	CASSLSGPYNEQFF
15	TRBD1	TRBJ2-5	TRBV7-7	CASSLSDRGRGTQYF
12	TRBD1	TRBJ1-2	TRBV6-6	CASSAGGKGYTF
14	-	TRBJ2-7	TRBV2	CASIPGRGAYEQYF
13	-	TRBJ2-1	TRBV4-2	CASSQDGEDEQFF
12	-	TRBJ2-3	TRBV5-4	CASSWGTDTQYF
18	TRBD1	TRBJ1-2	TRBV27	CASSPWTGPYFSNYGYTF
17	-	TRBJ2-2	TRBV4-1	CASSQNPSQRYTGELFF
16	TRBD2	TRBJ2-2	TRBV6-5	CASSYATSGSHGELFF
14	TRBD1	TRBJ2-7	TRBV6-1	CASSEGRGLYEQYF
14	-	TRBJ2-3	TRBV5-1	CASSLNSLTDTQYF
14	TRBD2	TRBJ2-3	TRBV27	CASSLQREIDTQYF
15	-	TRBJ2-2	TRBV6-5	CASSYSRQLTGELFF
16	-	TRBJ2-3	TRBV27	CASSPTRRTSTDTQYF
14	-	TRBJ1-2	TRBV4-1	CASSQVPIGGGYTF
15	TRBD1	TRBJ2-5	TRBV6-1	CASSEITGGQETQYF
15	-	TRBJ1-6	TRBV6-1	CASSSWVRQFSPLHF
15	TRBD2	TRBJ2-2	TRBV19	CASKTSGSGTGELFF
15	TRBD2	TRBJ2-7	TRBV6-5	CASSLTLAGSYEQYF
16	TRBD1	TRBJ1-1	TRBV2	CASRPGQGVLNTEAFF
14	-	TRBJ2-3	TRBV5-4	CASTPGESTDTQYF
11	-	TRBJ2-7	TRBV6-5	CASRTIYEQYF
14	-	TRBJ2-5	TRBV7-6	CASSLGLQGREQYF
14	TRBD1	TRBJ2-7	TRBV5-6	CASSLGQGDYEQYF
14	TRBD1	TRBJ1-6	TRBV2	CASSGTGFNSPLHF
14	-	TRBJ2-3	TRBV2	CARSERASTDTQYF
12	-	TRBJ1-4	TRBV5-1	CASPGEGEKLFF
15	-	TRBJ1-1	TRBV2	CASIWTEDLNTEAFF
15	-	TRBJ2-7	TRBV6-6	CASSGGKGRAYEQYF
16	TRBD2	TRBJ2-1	TRBV5-4	CASSSSGEVGEDEQFF
16	-	TRBJ2-2	TRBV9	CASSVAGTGNTGELFF
15	TRBD2	TRBJ2-1	TRBV10-1	CASSGLAGDDNEQFF
14	TRBD1	TRBJ2-7	TRBV7-8	CASLAGTGAYEQYF
15	TRBD2	TRBJ2-7	TRBV4-1	CASSFRLAGSYEQYF
13	-	TRBJ1-6	TRBV27	CASRQGGGSPLHF
14	-	TRBJ2-1	TRBV6-1	CASSGLATYNEQFF
15	TRBD1	TRBJ2-7	TRBV7-2	CASSPPTGVPYEQYF
14	TRBD2	TRBJ2-7	TRBV28	CASSLAGGKYEQYF
14	-	TRBJ2-3	TRBV6-4	CASSEGGLTDTQYF
18	-	TRBJ2-7	TRBV12-5	CASGLPNPGQLSSYEQYF
14	-	TRBJ2-2	TRBV9	CASSGTVNTGELFF
19	-	TRBJ2-3	TRBV6-1	CASSEFGGVERADTDTQYF
11	-	TRBJ1-6	TRBV5-6	CASSNNSPLHF
15	-	TRBJ2-7	TRBV12-1	CASSSAVGVWHEQYF
14	-	TRBJ1-1	TRBV5-6	CASSLQGGWPEAFF
14	TRBD2	TRBJ2-7	TRBV19	CASSPGLAPYEQYF
15	-	TRBJ2-3	TRBV27	CASSLGAASTDTQYF
17	TRBD1	TRBJ2-5	TRBV7-9	CASSQGQGRSNTKTQYF
15	TRBD1	TRBJ1-1	TRBV4-1	CASSQEDRGNTEAFF
17	TRBD2	TRBJ2-5	TRBV5-4	CASSDPGLADPQETQYF